The present entry profiles one TCR beta chain with its context. Its antigen remains unidentified. Reverse transcribing all isolated RNA meant expressed TCRB transcripts were sequenced. Read counts averaged around 3.5 million for samples of naive, central memory and regulatory T cells. The data were produced by immunoSEQ multiplex PCR, yet TCRdb's version contains in-frame clones alone and is incomplete. The sample consists of roughly 140,000 clones, about 8.1% of them appearing once. This specimen comes from a study of beta chain features in type 1 diabetes. Regarding the study as a whole: Within patients, naive, central memory and Treg TCRB repertoires seemed more similar than within healthy donors. Highly expressing activated T cells could be over-counted with a cDNA template. Amplification by PCR could prefer shorter templates, with the same effect in patients and controls.

Sequencing was done on a sample of central memory CD4+ T cells from blood. This clonotype originated in a man aged 18 to 30 in good health.

CDR3 amino acids: CASSLRPGGGYNEQFF. The CDR3 DNA reads as TGTGCCAGCAGCTTACGGCCCGGGGGAGGATACAATGAGCAGTTCTTC. The chain employs TRBV7-3 and TRBJ2-1, with D tentatively TRBD2 (6 bases). V was clipped by 2 bases and J by 4 bases, with 15 bases between them. Germline-derived CDR1 and CDR2 are SGHTA and FQGTGA. This CDR3 region has 16 residues.